Detailed here is one TCR beta chain. The entry originates in a study of blood T cell repertoires in COVID-19. Repertoires were generated with immunoSEQ multiplex PCR, while TCRdb's copy carries only in-frame clones and drops some. The data hold 250,000 to 300,000 clones, with approximately 88% observed a single time. Germline CDR1 and CDR2: SQVTM and ANQGSEA. V was trimmed by 6 bases and J by 0 bases, leaving 12 bases between them. The CDR3 is made up of 14 amino acids. Source material: PBMCs or T cells enriched from blood (not recorded which). The rearrangement uses TRBV29-1 and TRBJ1-3, with D unresolved. This TCR derives from a woman aged 30 to 39 who had recovered from COVID-19. This CDR3 reads CSVHEGGSGNTIYF. DNA for the CDR3: TGCAGCGTCCACGAGGGAGGCTCTGGAAACACCATATATTTT.